These 21 T cell receptor delta chains share one sample of origin, sequenced in a study of gammadelta T cells in human blood. TCRdb reapplied CATT to the RT-PCR reads. The data contain hundreds of delta-chain clones, about 20% of them singletons. What was sequenced was Vgamma9Vdelta2 gamma-delta T cells from fetal blood. Receptor source: a human fetus.

On this clone itself: A far bigger clonotype differs at one base, so this is likely a read error. V usage is TRDV2 and J usage is TRDJ3; TRDD3 matches 11 bases. Since TCRdb gives no J gene, matching the DNA to germline was used here to assign it. Germline CDR1 GEAIGNYY, CDR2 EKD. The CDR3 is 18 amino acids. The CDR3 protein is CARDILGDSSWDTRQMFF. The CDR3 region has the DNA TGTGCCCGTGACATACTGGGGGATAGCTCCTGGGACACCCGACAGATGTTTTTC.

In regard to this clone: One base away lies a much larger clone, so this may be a sequencing read error. V usage is TRDV2 and J usage is TRDJ3; 7 nucleotides line up with TRDD3. Since TCRdb gives no J gene, matching the DNA to germline was used here to assign it. In germline, CDR1 is GEAIGNYY, CDR2 EKD. CDR3 length equals 18 residues. The CDR3 loop reads CACDLGVRSSWDTQQMFF. The CDR3 region has the DNA TGTGCCTGTGACCTGGGGGTCCGAAGCTCCTGGGACACCCAACAGATGTTTTTC.

This clone has a handful of counts. A much larger clone is a single base away; this may be a read error. The chain employs TRDV2 and TRDJ3; 13 nucleotides line up with TRDD3. TCRdb is silent on the J gene; assignment here came from matching the DNA to germline. Looked up from germline, CDR1 is GEAIGNYY and CDR2 is EKD. This CDR3 has 20 residues. CDR3 region: CACDILGDTLSSWDTQQMFF. The CDR3 bases are TGTGCCTGTGACATACTGGGGGATACGCTAAGCTCCTGGGACACCCAACAGATGTTTTTC.

This clone was seen a handful of times. A much larger clone sits a single nucleotide away, making a read error possible. The chain links TRDV2 to TRDJ2; TRDD3 matches 9 bases. The germline V gene has CDR1 GEAIGNYY and CDR2 EKD. The ends lost 1 base at V and 0 bases at J; junction bases unmatched: 8. The length of the CDR3 is 18 residues. CDR3 nucleotide sequence: TGTGCCTGTGACACAATGGGGGATAATCCTCCTTTGACAGCACAACTCTTCTTT. Amino acid sequence: CACDTMGDNPPLTAQLFF.

Sample share makes this clone medium-sized. This chain connects TRDV2 to TRDJ3; 13 nucleotides line up with TRDD3. Germline CDR1 reads GEAIGNYY; CDR2 reads EKD. V lost 0 bases, J lost 5 bases, and 9 bases stayed unmatched. The CDR3 has 20 amino acids. In nucleotides, the CDR3 is TGTGCCTGTGACACCGTCCCTAACTGGGGGATACGCGGGGACACCCGACAGATGTTTTTC. Translation gives CACDTVPNWGIRGDTRQMFF.

The V gene is TRDV2, the J gene TRDJ3; 11 nucleotides match TRDD3. The J gene, absent from TCRdb, was called here by matching the DNA to germline. This CDR3 has 18 residues. CDR1 is GEAIGNYY, CDR2 EKD, per germline. V trimming: 1 base; J trimming: 1 base; junction bases outside the gene matches: 2. This chain's CDR3 is CACDTGGYASWDTRQMFF. For the CDR3, the DNA is TGTGCCTGTGACACTGGGGGATACGCGTCCTGGGACACCCGACAGATGTTTTTC.

By its share, this clone is large. The rearrangement uses TRDV2 and TRDJ3, with 8 nucleotides matching TRDD3. This CDR3 is 18 amino acids long. The V gene's germline CDR1 is GEAIGNYY and CDR2 EKD. J lost 0 bases, V lost 3 bases, and 6 bases had no gene match. CDR3 DNA sequence: TGTGCCTGTGACGACTGGGGGCGAAGCTCCTGGGACACCCGACAGATGTTTTTC. Translating gives CACDDWGRSSWDTRQMFF.

By share of the sample, this clone is large (0.1 to 1%). V gene TRDV2 combines with J gene TRDJ3; a possible D gene is TRDD3 (5 bases). This CDR3 comprises 17 residues. Germline V gene sequence: CDR1 GEAIGNYY, CDR2 EKD. V dropped 0 bases and J dropped 0 bases, with 8 bases sitting between them. The CDR3 nucleotides read TGTGCCTGTGACACCGTGGGGAGCTCCTGGGACACCCGACAGATGTTTTTC. It encodes CACDTVGSSWDTRQMFF.

This clone is large in the sample. The sample holds other DNA sequences that translate to the same CDR3. V gene TRDV2 combines with J gene TRDJ3; TRDD3 agrees at 13 bases. Losses at the gene ends were 1 base for V and 0 bases for J; bases not matched to a gene: 5. CDR3 length equals 20 residues. Germline values: CDR1 GEAIGNYY, CDR2 EKD. CDR3 bases: TGTGCCTGTGACACGGTACTGGGGGATACGCACTCCTGGGACACCCGACAGATGTTTTTC. It encodes CACDTVLGDTHSWDTRQMFF.

This clone was recorded only once. This is likely an artifact of a read error, given a far larger clone one base away. This chain connects TRDV2 to TRDJ3, with 10 bases lining up with TRDD3. No J gene is reported in TCRdb; it was inferred here by comparing the DNA with germline. V lost 1 base and J lost 0; bases outside the gene matches: 5. The germline gives CDR1 GEAIGNYY, CDR2 EKD. The CDR3 covers 19 residues. The CDR3 is CACDTGGYSSSWDTRQMFF. CDR3 DNA: TGTGCCTGTGACACTGGGGGATACTCGAGCTCCTGGGACACCCGACAGATGTTTTTC.

This clone was seen a handful of times. This may be a read error: a much more frequent sequence differs by one nucleotide. Other DNA sequences in this sample translate to the same CDR3. V gene TRDV2 combines with J gene TRDJ3, with 8 bases aligning to TRDD3. V trimming: 0 bases; J trimming: 0 bases; junction bases outside the gene matches: 3. Per germline, CDR1 GEAIGNYY and CDR2 EKD. The CDR3 spans 18 residues. The CDR3 nucleotides read TGTGCCTGTGACACCGTGCTGGGGGACTCCTGGGACACCCGACAGATGTTTTTC. It translates to CACDTVLGDSWDTRQMFF.

In its sample, this clone is large. V and J are TRDV2 and TRDJ3; 13 nucleotides agree with TRDD3. Germline CDR1 is GEAIGNYY and CDR2 is EKD. This CDR3 has 22 amino acids. J lost 1 base, V lost 3 bases, and 14 bases had no gene match. CDR3 coding DNA: TGTGCCTGTGACTCCTTACTGGGGGATACGCGAGAGAATTCCTGGGACACCCGACAGATGTTTTTC. It translates to CACDSLLGDTRENSWDTRQMFF.

This clone ranks as large (0.1 to 1%). Other DNA sequences in the sample encode the same CDR3. The chain links TRDV2 to TRDJ2, with TRDD3 matching over 8 bases. The germline V gene encodes CDR1 GEAIGNYY and CDR2 EKD. The CDR3 covers 16 residues. V lost 0 bases to trimming and J lost 4 bases; unmatched junction nucleotides: 6. CDR3 region: CACDTGGIRGTAQLFF. The CDR3 DNA sequence: TGTGCCTGTGACACCGGAGGGATACGTGGGACAGCACAACTCTTCTTT.

By its share, this clone is large. This CDR3 is also generated by other DNA sequences in the sample. V gene TRDV2 combines with J gene TRDJ2; 10 bases fit TRDD3. The CDR3 has 16 residues. Losses at the gene ends were 2 bases for V and 8 bases for J; bases not matched to a gene: 10. The germline gives CDR1 GEAIGNYY, CDR2 EKD. In DNA form, the CDR3 reads TGTGCCTGTGACATACTGGGGGATGAGAGTCGGGCACAACTCTTCTTT. Translation: CACDILGDESRAQLFF.

By share, this clone counts as large (0.1 to 1%). The gene calls are TRDV2 and TRDJ3; D is ambiguous. V lost 0 bases to trimming and J lost 0 bases, with 8 bases between them. CDR3 length: 17 residues. Germline V gene data show CDR1 as GEAIGNYY and CDR2 as EKD. CDR3 sequence (DNA): TGTGCCTGTGACACCGTGGATCTCTCCTGGGACACCCGACAGATGTTTTTC. Amino acid sequence: CACDTVDLSWDTRQMFF.

The J gene has no call, while the V gene is TRDV2; the table calls TRDD3, which could not be checked here. The CDR3 contains 19 residues. Germline V lookup: CDR1 GEAIGNYY, CDR2 EKD. CDR3 protein: CACDTVLGDTPWDTRQKFF. Written as DNA, the CDR3 is TGTGCCTGTGACACCGTACTGGGGGATACTCCCTGGGACACCCGACAGAAGTTTTTC.

By sample share, this clone is medium-sized. The chain carries TRDV2 and TRDJ2; D is ambiguous. The CDR3 totals 15 residues. V lost 0 bases to trimming and J lost 6 bases, with 13 bases between them. Germline assignment: CDR1 GEAIGNYY and CDR2 EKD. The CDR3 here is CACDTVGPMAAQLFF. The CDR3 DNA sequence: TGTGCCTGTGACACCGTCGGACCCATGGCAGCACAACTCTTCTTT.

With regard to this clone: A much bigger clone sits one base away, suggesting this may be a read error. The identical CDR3 is also encoded by other nucleotide sequences in the sample. The chain employs TRDV2 and TRDJ2, with 7 positions matching TRDD3. The germline gives CDR1 GEAIGNYY, CDR2 EKD. There are 14 residues in the CDR3. CDR3 DNA sequence: TGTGCATGTGACACTCTGGGGATAACAGCACAACTCTTCTTT. This gives the protein CACDTLGITAQLFF.

This clone was counted a few times. Possible read error: a much larger clone is one base away. The V gene remains uncalled, whereas the J gene is TRDJ3; TRDD3 is the table's D call, not checked against the DNA. This CDR3 has 17 residues. CDR3 amino acids: CACDNTGGYWDTRQMFF. DNA for the CDR3: TGTGCCTGTGACAATACTGGGGGATACTGGGACACCCGACAGATGTTTTTC.

This clone is large. This rearrangement joins TRDV2 to TRDJ2, with 10 bases that match TRDD3. Unmatched junction bases numbered 7, after V lost 1 base and J lost 0 bases. The CDR3 runs 18 residues. Germline CDR1 reads GEAIGNYY; CDR2 reads EKD. The CDR3 DNA reads TGTGCCTGTGACACAATGGGGGATACTCCTCCTTTGACAGCACAACTCTTCTTT. This encodes CACDTMGDTPPLTAQLFF.

With respect to this clone: A read error likely explains this, since a far larger clone differs by one base. V is TRDV2 and J is TRDJ2, with 9 positions matching TRDD3. TCRdb gives no J gene; it was assigned here by matching the DNA to germline. This CDR3 comprises 18 residues. The germline V gene encodes CDR1 GEAIGNYY and CDR2 EKD. V trimming: 0 bases; J trimming: 0 bases; junction bases outside the gene matches: 7. This chain's CDR3 is CACDTVLGELPLTAQLFF. CDR3 nucleotides: TGTGCCTGTGACACCGTACTGGGGGAACTCCCTTTGACAGCACAACTCTTCTTT.